Detailed here is one T cell receptor (beta chain). What it recognizes is unknown. Sequencing of TCR beta was performed on blood CD8+ T cells and on blood CD4+ T cells. This sample stems from a study of CD8 T cells in Susac syndrome. Study conclusions and caveats: The authors acknowledged that their TCR sequencing and HLA analysis involved a relatively small number of individuals.

Random hexamers served to reverse transcribe roughly 0.5 to 1 ug RNA. It was immunoSEQ multiplex PCR that amplified TCR beta CDR3 across 54 Vbeta and 13 Jbeta. TCRdb fed the immunoSEQ multiplex PCR reads into MiXCR, producing one record per CDR3 protein. The sample consists of under 200,000 distinct CDR3 sequences, 85% to 95% of them appearing once. This CDR3 comprises 13 residues. V lost 5 bases to trimming and J lost 3 bases, with 10 bases between them. The germline gives CDR1 SQVTM, CDR2 ANQGSEA. The J gene is TRBJ2-2, the V gene TRBV29-1; possible D gene TRBD1, 6 bases. This receptor was taken from a human donor in good health. The sequenced material came from CD4+ T cells from PBMCs. CDR3 nucleotides: TGCAGCGTTTCGGACAGTTACACCGGGGAGCTGTTTTTT. This encodes CSVSDSYTGELFF.